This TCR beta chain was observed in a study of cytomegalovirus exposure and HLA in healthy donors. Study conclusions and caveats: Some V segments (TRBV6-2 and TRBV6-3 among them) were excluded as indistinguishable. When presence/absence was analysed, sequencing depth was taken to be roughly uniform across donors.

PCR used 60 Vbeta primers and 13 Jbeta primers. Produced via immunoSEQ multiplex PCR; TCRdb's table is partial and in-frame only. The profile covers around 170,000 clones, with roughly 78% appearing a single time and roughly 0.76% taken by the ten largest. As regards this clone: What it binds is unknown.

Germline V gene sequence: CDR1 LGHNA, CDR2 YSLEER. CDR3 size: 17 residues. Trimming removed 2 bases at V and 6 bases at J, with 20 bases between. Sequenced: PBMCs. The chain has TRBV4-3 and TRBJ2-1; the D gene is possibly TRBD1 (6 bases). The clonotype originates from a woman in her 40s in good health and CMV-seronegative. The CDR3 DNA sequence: TGCGCCAGCAGCCAACAGAGGACAGCCCGTACCTTCAATGAGCAGTTCTTC. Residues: CASSQQRTARTFNEQFF.